This paragraph reports one T cell receptor beta chain. The clone's antigen remains unknown. Per-base qualities were not stored, and no clone one base away is much larger. The sample originates from a study of PD-L1 blockade in urothelial cancer (dated by TCRdb to 2015 to 2018). A note on the overall study: Every patient began therapy in 2014 and was given atezolizumab 1,200 mg intravenously every 3 weeks. About 90% of the roughly 30 patients were identified as males with urothelial cancer of bladder origin, and a prior smoking history was reported by 18 of 29 patients. Patients had an ECOG performance status of 0 or 1 and had received between 0 and 3 prior chemotherapy regimens. Blood samples were analyzed at two time points: 3 weeks after treatment start (second dose) and 6 weeks after treatment start. Blood samples gave median yields of approximately 130,000 T cells and over 80,000 unique TCRs, along with a median clonality of around 0.08. The study, an exploratory multi-omic analysis, examined somatic, immune and clinical correlates of response to PD-L1 blockade with atezolizumab in urothelial cancer. Pretreatment tumor samples, along with matched peripheral blood serially collected before and after atezolizumab treatment, were subjected to TCR sequencing. Durable clinical benefit was defined as a progression-free survival longer than 6 months, and TCR features were additionally tested against progression-free survival and overall survival. In the same patients, whole exome sequencing and RNA sequencing of pretreatment tumors were performed in addition to TCR sequencing. Durable clinical benefit was achieved by nine patients but not by the remaining 20. Pretreatment blood TCR-seq was available for twenty-nine patients, at least one posttreatment blood collection was obtained for some 25 patients, and tumor TCR-seq was available for some 25 patients. The investigation overall reported the following: Because of the small sample size (n of about 29) and the many exploratory analyses performed, the results are intended to be regarded as hypothesis-generating. Among patients with durable benefit, tumor-associated TCR clones showed greater expansion in peripheral blood 3 weeks after treatment started (n = 22, p = 0.022). A pretreatment peripheral blood TCR clonality below the median was linked to improved progression-free and overall survival.

Based on the germline V gene (reference sequence), the CDR1 and CDR2 sequences are GTSNPN and SVGIG. V ends up 2 bases short and J 6 bases short, with an unmatched junction base count of 3. The CDR3 sequence holds 14 residues, the cysteine and phenylalanine included. Only the CDR3 part of the read is kept: 42 bases, read in frame from the first base. The cohort comprised around 31 patients with locally advanced or metastatic urothelial carcinoma treated at Memorial Sloan Kettering on a trial protocol. Peripheral blood mononuclear cells were collected from each patient pretreatment and during treatment, giving between 1 and 8 total time points per patient. The Qiagen DNeasy Blood extraction kit was used to purify genomic DNA from total PBMCs and from tumor samples. PBMCs were collected pretreatment and during treatment and were isolated and stored as previously described. To estimate absolute template abundance from read counts, synthetic TCR analog templates were spiked into each PCR. The immunoSEQ assay used bias-controlled V and J gene primers to amplify TCRbeta CDR3 regions from genomic DNA. Rearranged TCRbeta segments were sequenced at approximately 20X coverage. The source study handled its data this way. Clustering was used to correct sequencing errors, and CDR3s were annotated against IMGT to assign V, D and J genes. Downstream analyses used only productive TCRbeta rearrangements, leaving out any out-of-frame or stop-codon sequences. Clonality was calculated as one minus the Shannon entropy normalized by the log of the number of unique productive sequences. Fisher's exact test with Benjamini-Hochberg correction, at a threshold of adjusted p below 0.01, was used to find clones that differed between time points or between blood and tumor. As stored in TCRdb, this immuneACCESS dataset retains in-frame rearrangements with V and J assigned. A fraction of the clones does not appear; measured against another copy, unresolved V genes explain less than half of the discrepancy, and the remainder lacks a known reason. The V and J calls and clone size are taken from that table; D and trimming were inferred from the DNA. A total of about 49,000 clones appear in this sample, around nine tenths of them only once. Of the sample, 7.6% falls within the top ten clones.

The sequence was obtained from a man aged 55 to 70 with urothelial cancer. The sample was PBMCs, taken around atezolizumab (anti-PD-L1) treatment. The receptor chain draws on TRBV30 and TRBJ2-3, and 12 junction bases match TRBD1. The nucleotides read TGTGCCTGGAGTCCGGGACAGGGGGCGGATACGCAGTATTTT. The resulting protein is CAWSPGQGADTQYF.